These 20 T cell receptor beta chains share one sample of origin, sequenced in a study of control samples from healthy donors and cancer patients. TCRdb's table, derived via immunoSEQ multiplex PCR, lists solely in-frame clones and lacks some. The data hold about 150,000 clones, with roughly 94% observed a single time. The specimen sequenced was blood. These receptors all come from a man aged 40-50 years in good health.

The V and J genes are TRBV19 and TRBJ1-1; D unresolved. This CDR3 contains 12 residues. Germline-derived CDR1 and CDR2 are LNHDA and SQIVND (reference sequence). V gave up 4 bases and J gave up 5 bases, with 8 bases separating them. For the CDR3, the DNA is TGTGCCAGTAGTACAGGCCTAACTGAAGCTTTCTTT. Amino acids: CASSTGLTEAFF.

CDR3 coding DNA: TGTGCCAGCAACGACAGGGAACACACCGGGGAGCTGTTTTTT. Amino acids: CASNDREHTGELFF. The gene calls are TRBV6-5 and TRBJ2-2, with 7 bases fitting TRBD1. The CDR3 contains 14 residues. Germline-derived CDR1 and CDR2 are MNHEY and SVGAGI. The trim removed 7 bases at V and 3 bases at J, leaving 5 bases unmatched.

The CDR3 DNA follows: TGTGCCAGCAGCTTAGGGGGACAGGGAAATCAGCCCCAGCATTTT. As protein: CASSLGGQGNQPQHF. The chain uses TRBV7-9 and TRBJ1-5, with 9 bases that match TRBD1. Germline assignment: CDR1 SEHNR and CDR2 FQNEAQ (reference sequence). Trimming cost V 1 base and J 4 bases; bases outside gene matches: 2. There are 15 residues in the CDR3.

This clone was recorded once. The chain recombines TRBV11-2 with TRBJ2-3; D gene unclear. V gave up 5 bases and J gave up 2 bases, with 11 bases separating them. Germline lookup yields CDR1 SGHAT and CDR2 FQNNGV. The CDR3 covers 14 residues. The chain's CDR3 is CASSPGWTTDTQYF. CDR3 sequence (DNA): TGTGCCAGCAGCCCCGGATGGACCACAGATACGCAGTATTTT.

The chain combines TRBV6-5 with TRBJ1-3; D not resolved. The CDR3 totals 13 residues. Germline V CDR1 and CDR2: MNHEY, SVGAGI. V gave up 8 bases and J gave up 4 bases, with 12 bases separating them. CDR3 amino acids: CASARPTGNTIYF. The CDR3 region has the DNA TGTGCCAGCGCCAGGCCAACGGGAAACACCATATATTTT.

The gene calls are TRBV7-2 and TRBJ2-7, with a weak D call TRBD2 (6 bases). CDR3 length equals 15 residues. Germline assignment: CDR1 SGHTA and CDR2 FQGNSA. Between the trimmed V and J ends, which lost 1 base and 4 bases, there was a span of 14 bases. CDR3 bases: TGTGCCAGCAGCTTAGGGATCGGGACTGTTTACGAGCAGTACTTC. Its translation: CASSLGIGTVYEQYF.

The rearrangement links TRBV7-2 to TRBJ1-2; a possible D gene is TRBD1 (6 bases). CDR1 SGHTA and CDR2 FQGNSA come from the germline V gene. V lost 5 bases and J lost 8, with 15 bases in between. The CDR3 consists of 13 residues. CDR3 nucleotides: TGTGCCAGCAGCCCCGACAGGTCCGGGGGCTACACCTTC. Encoded protein: CASSPDRSGGYTF.

The V and J genes are TRBV28 and TRBJ2-7; D is perhaps TRBD2 (6 bases). This CDR3 is built from 12 residues. Germline V CDR1 and CDR2: MDHEN, SYDVKM. Deletions cut 6 bases from V and 6 bases from J, with 12 bases between. The CDR3 spells CASSLPGVEQYF. The CDR3 DNA reads as TGTGCCAGCAGCCTCCCGGGGGTCGAGCAGTACTTC.

This rearrangement joins TRBV5-1 to TRBJ1-1, with 10 bases lining up with TRBD1. Per germline, CDR1 SGHRS and CDR2 YFSETQ. This CDR3 has 15 amino acids. After removal of 4 bases from V and 4 bases from J, the junction contained 7 bases not matched to a gene. CDR3 sequence: CASSGTGTGATEAFF. The CDR3 coding sequence is TGCGCCAGCAGCGGGACCGGGACAGGGGCCACTGAAGCTTTCTTT.

The chain has TRBV12-3 or TRBV12-4 and TRBJ1-2; 8 nucleotides agree with TRBD1. This CDR3 comprises 12 residues. The V segment lost 5 bases and the J segment 4 bases; nucleotides outside the gene matches: 0. CDR3 DNA sequence: TGTGCCAGCAGTGACAGGGGCTATGGCTACACCTTC. It encodes CASSDRGYGYTF.

V gene TRBV19 combines with J gene TRBJ1-4; D unresolved. This CDR3 has 15 amino acids. The V and J ends lost 3 bases and 2 bases respectively, with 10 bases between them. Per the germline V gene, CDR1 is LNHDA and CDR2 is SQIVND (reference sequence). Written as DNA, the CDR3 is TGTGCCAGTAGTATTAAGAGAGGCACTAATGAAAAACTGTTTTTT. Its protein is CASSIKRGTNEKLFF. Using reference TRBV19 and TRBJ1-4 for the parts outside the CDR3, the full variable domain is DGGITQSPKYLFRKEGQNVTLSCEQNLNHDAMYWYRQDPGQGLRLIYYSQIVNDFQKGDIAEGYSVSREKKESFPLTVTSAQKNPTAFYLCASSIKRGTNEKLFFGSGTQLSVL.

The genes are TRBV18 and TRBJ2-7; a weak D match, TRBD1 (5 bases). The CDR3 covers 13 residues. Deletions cut 6 bases from V and 2 bases from J, with 11 bases between. Germline V gene data show CDR1 as KGHSH and CDR2 as LQKENI. CDR3 amino acids: CASSLAQAYEQYF. Here the CDR3 DNA reads TGTGCCAGCTCCCTCGCACAGGCCTACGAGCAGTACTTC.

This clone is a singleton in its sample. V is TRBV5-1 and J is TRBJ1-4, with 9 nucleotides matching TRBD1. The CDR3 contains 14 residues. The trim removed 3 bases at V and 6 bases at J, leaving 3 bases unmatched. The V gene's germline CDR1 is SGHRS and CDR2 YFSETQ. Here the CDR3 DNA reads TGCGCCAGCAGCTGGGGACAGGGAGATGAAAAACTGTTTTTT. It codes for CASSWGQGDEKLFF.

This chain connects TRBV28 to TRBJ2-1, with D maybe TRBD2 (5 bases). The V and J ends lost 3 bases and 9 bases respectively, with 12 bases between them. Germline V CDR1 and CDR2: MDHEN, SYDVKM. This CDR3 contains 13 residues. CDR3 protein: CASSLYGSGEQFF. The CDR3 nucleotides are TGTGCCAGCAGTTTGTATGGGAGTGGTGAGCAGTTCTTC.

V is TRBV5-5 and J is TRBJ1-6; 9 nucleotides agree with TRBD1. The germline V gene has CDR1 SGHKS and CDR2 YYEKEE (reference sequence). CDR3 length: 15 amino acids. V was clipped by 4 bases and J by 8 bases; unmatched bases: 7. The CDR3 DNA sequence: TGTGCCAGCAGCCCACGGGACAGGGTCTATTCACCCCTCCACTTT. It translates to CASSPRDRVYSPLHF.

The rearrangement links TRBV4-1 to TRBJ2-4; 12 positions match TRBD1. Germline CDR1 is MGHRA and CDR2 is YSYEKL. The length of the CDR3 is 16 residues. J lost 8 bases, V lost 0 bases, and 5 bases had no gene match. The CDR3 sequence is CASSQEGTGGEDIQYF. The CDR3 DNA is TGCGCCAGCAGCCAAGAGGGGACAGGGGGCGAGGACATTCAGTACTTC.

On this clone: Mismatch with germline at one junction end may stem from a read error. The chain recombines TRBV19 with TRBJ1-5; D gene ambiguous. Germline assignment: CDR1 LNHDA and CDR2 SQIVND (reference sequence). The CDR3 sequence is 16 residues long. The CDR3, as DNA: TGTGCCAGCAGTATAGGCGGGATTGGGTCCAATCAGCCCCAGCATTTT. Residues: CASSIGGIGSNQPQHF.

The CDR3 here is CASSFTQDRGGVEAFF. The CDR3 bases are TGTGCCAGCAGCTTTACACAAGACAGGGGAGGAGTTGAAGCTTTCTTT. This rearrangement joins TRBV7-6 to TRBJ1-1, with 8 bases lining up with TRBD1. V lost 3 bases and J lost 7; bases outside the gene matches: 13. The CDR3 has 16 residues. The germline V gene encodes CDR1 SGHVS and CDR2 FNYEAQ.

The rearrangement joins TRBV7-2 to TRBJ1-2; possible D gene TRBD1, 6 bases. This CDR3 region has 17 residues. V lost 5 bases, J lost 6 bases, and 25 bases lay in between. The germline V gene has CDR1 SGHTA and CDR2 FQGNSA. DNA for the CDR3: TGTGCCAGCAGCAAGGCCTTCCAGGGGTTAAGTGGTAATGGCTACACCTTC. This gives the protein CASSKAFQGLSGNGYTF.

V usage is TRBV5-1 and J usage is TRBJ2-2, with TRBD2 matching 8 bases. Trimming removed 8 bases from V and 0 bases from J; junction bases left unmatched: 6. Germline V CDR1 and CDR2: SGHRS, YFSETQ. The CDR3 consists of 15 residues. This CDR3 is CARPGGHSNTGELFF. CDR3 sequence (DNA): TGCGCCAGGCCGGGGGGGCATTCGAACACCGGGGAGCTGTTTTTT.